This is a list of T cell receptor beta chains from one sample in a study of blood T cell repertoires in COVID-19. TCRdb's copy holds only in-frame clones and misses some; the assay was immunoSEQ multiplex PCR. The sample consists of 100,000 to 120,000 clones, 80% to 90% of them appearing once. Sequencing was performed on peripheral blood. All receptors come from a woman in her fifties or sixties with acute or convalescent COVID-19. CDR3s include the opening cysteine and the closing phenylalanine or tryptophan. The D gene is left open where the match is weak. Clone size, where shown, is once, few, many, or a class for clones that have expanded.

v_gene,d_gene,j_gene,len,abundance,CDR3aa
TRBV28,-,TRBJ2-5,15,-,CASSRGGRRQETQYF
TRBV2,-,TRBJ1-3,16,-,CASSEALVNTGNTIYF
TRBV19,-,TRBJ1-6,15,-,CASSLWLQGNSPLHF
TRBV18,TRBD1,TRBJ2-7,13,-,CASSDRASYEQYF
TRBV14,-,TRBJ2-5,16,-,CASSQDFPLGEETQYF
TRBV19,-,TRBJ1-1,14,few,CASTSPQQGIGAFF
TRBV6-7,-,TRBJ1-4,15,once,CASSARGSTNEKLFF
TRBV5-6,TRBD1,TRBJ1-2,16,-,CASLREGTGTVYGYTF
TRBV5-1,TRBD1,TRBJ2-3,14,-,CASSRGTGKDTQYF
TRBV27,-,TRBJ1-4,14,-,CASSLQLANEKLFF
TRBV24-1,TRBD2,TRBJ2-2,17,-,CATSDVAGGPNIGELFF
TRBV5-1,TRBD1,TRBJ1-1,15,-,CASSLYGQEGTEAFF
TRBV19,-,TRBJ1-6,14,-,CASTPRPGISPLHF
TRBV2,-,TRBJ2-3,11,-,CASSGESTQYF
TRBV7-2,-,TRBJ2-1,14,-,CASSLENSYNEQFF
TRBV6-1,-,TRBJ1-1,14,-,CASSDRRGGTEAFF
TRBV12-3/TRBV12-4,-,TRBJ1-2,12,-,CASSFWTEGYTF
TRBV28,TRBD2,TRBJ2-2,16,-,CARNPGRGASTGELFF
TRBV28,-,TRBJ1-2,15,-,CASTPVQGYNYGYTF
TRBV3-1/TRBV3-2,-,TRBJ1-1,14,-,CASSRRGFNTEAFF
TRBV5-4,TRBD1,TRBJ1-2,16,few,CASSLEITGGPNGYTF
TRBV5-1,TRBD1,TRBJ2-5,18,-,CASSLEALQGAPQETQYF
TRBV28,-,TRBJ2-7,11,-,CASSFTYEQYF
TRBV7-2,-,TRBJ1-2,15,few,CASSLDQGPRYGYTF
TRBV7-8,TRBD1,TRBJ1-5,14,-,CASSLGTGTQPQHF
TRBV7-3,TRBD2,TRBJ2-5,16,-,CASSLGQRGVQETQYF
TRBV24-1,TRBD2,TRBJ2-1,14,once,CATGSGGRYNEQFF
TRBV4-1,TRBD1,TRBJ2-1,16,few,CASSHLGTGNYNEQFF
TRBV5-1,TRBD2,TRBJ2-7,14,-,CASSFGGADYEQYF
TRBV11-3,-,TRBJ1-1,16,-,CASRIGAGSGNTEAFF
TRBV18,TRBD1,TRBJ1-2,17,-,CASSPLSGQGLRDGYTF
TRBV10-3,-,TRBJ2-7,13,-,CAISERDSYEQYF
TRBV9,TRBD2,TRBJ2-5,13,-,CASSVKGTKTQYF
TRBV5-1,TRBD1,TRBJ2-3,15,few,CASSETGSSADTQYF
TRBV19,-,TRBJ1-6,15,few,CASSIGTAGRSPLHF
TRBV6-5,TRBD1,TRBJ1-2,13,-,CASRRDRGYGYTF
TRBV4-3,-,TRBJ2-1,15,-,CASSVPGLSFNEQFF
TRBV9,-,TRBJ1-3,15,-,CASSVDEAVVDTIYF
TRBV7-2,TRBD1,TRBJ1-4,15,-,CASSRGQAYNEKLFF
TRBV4-2,-,TRBJ1-6,15,-,CASSRTASSNSPLHF
TRBV30,-,TRBJ1-5,13,-,CAWSVGRGQPQHF
TRBV2,-,TRBJ1-2,12,-,CAREGGNDGYTF
TRBV12-5,TRBD1,TRBJ1-1,14,-,CASGLVGTALEAFF
TRBV20-1,-,TRBJ1-3,13,-,CSASKAQGNTIYF
TRBV19,TRBD1,TRBJ1-1,16,-,CASSKGTGRADTEAFF
TRBV19,TRBD1,TRBJ1-6,15,-,CASSIQGAPNSPLHF
TRBV10-3,-,TRBJ1-1,14,-,CAISERGRNTEAFF
TRBV2,-,TRBJ1-5,12,-,CASSVQNQPQHF
TRBV6-6,-,TRBJ1-1,14,-,CASSYSGENTEAFF
TRBV12-5,-,TRBJ1-1,15,few,CASGTRTLMNTEAFF
TRBV11-3,-,TRBJ2-5,13,-,CASSLGWRETQYF
TRBV2,-,TRBJ1-5,14,-,CASSVGQGNQPQHF
TRBV12-3/TRBV12-4,TRBD2,TRBJ2-3,13,-,CACLAGVEDTQYF
TRBV7-2,-,TRBJ1-2,13,once,CASSALGGSGYTF
TRBV28,TRBD1,TRBJ1-2,14,-,CASRRDRGSYGYTF
TRBV5-6,TRBD1,TRBJ1-5,15,-,CASSGYDRVNQPQHF
TRBV4-3,-,TRBJ1-1,15,few,CASSQADRLNTEAFF
TRBV5-6,-,TRBJ1-1,16,-,CASSLNQGTMNTEAFF